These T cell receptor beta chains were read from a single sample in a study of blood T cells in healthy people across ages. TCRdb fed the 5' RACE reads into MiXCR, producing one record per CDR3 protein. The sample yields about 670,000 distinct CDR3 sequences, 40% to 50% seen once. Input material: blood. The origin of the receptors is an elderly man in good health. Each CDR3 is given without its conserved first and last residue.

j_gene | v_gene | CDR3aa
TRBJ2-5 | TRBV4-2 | ASSQDLIGSSGTQY
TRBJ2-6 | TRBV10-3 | AISESGPGVSVSGANVQT
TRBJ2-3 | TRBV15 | ATGRDFTDTQY
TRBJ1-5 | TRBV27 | ASSARRGTVINNQPQH
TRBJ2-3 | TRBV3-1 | ASSQEGISGRAGDTQY
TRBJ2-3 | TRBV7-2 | ASRRPGSTDSQY
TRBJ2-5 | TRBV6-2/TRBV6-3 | ASRPREGSKTQY
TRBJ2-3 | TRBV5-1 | ASSIRTGRADTQY
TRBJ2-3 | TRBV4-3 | ASSRGDRYSDRTDTQY
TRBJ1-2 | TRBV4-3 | ASSPARQVRGYT
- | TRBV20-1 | SAATSGDYNEQY
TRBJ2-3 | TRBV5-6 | ASSFQRTDTQY
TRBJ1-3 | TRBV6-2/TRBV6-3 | ASSIGQNSGNTIY
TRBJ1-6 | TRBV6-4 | ASRREQGTSPLH
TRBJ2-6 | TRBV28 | ASSLPGQGVSGANVLT
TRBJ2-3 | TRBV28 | ASNLTSGSVGDTQY
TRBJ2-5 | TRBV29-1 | SVALAGAGQETQY
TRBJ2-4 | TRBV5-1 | ASSFTGSKNIQY
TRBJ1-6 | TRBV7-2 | ASSLGQSNGPLH
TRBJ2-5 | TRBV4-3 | ASSQYRGYRETQY
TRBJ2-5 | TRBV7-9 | ASSLAVVAGTQY
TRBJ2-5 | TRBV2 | ASSEARRTGGGETQY
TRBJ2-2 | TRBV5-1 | ASTTPAGANTGELF
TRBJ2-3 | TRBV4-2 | ASSQVRQRTDTQY
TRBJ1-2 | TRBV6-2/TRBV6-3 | ASSDSWGYT
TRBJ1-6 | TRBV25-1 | ASSESLGWNSPLH
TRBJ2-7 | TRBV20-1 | SASSGISYEQY